This entry is about one T cell receptor beta chain. Its target is unknown. With 2 bases removed from V and 9 bases from J, the gap between germline ends came to 11 bases. CDR3 size: 13 residues. Germline V CDR1 and CDR2: SGHVS, FQNEAQ. This record comes from a study of early T cells in non-severe SARS-CoV-2 infection. Study overall: Sequenced bulk RNA came from whole blood that was unsorted, and chains were unpaired.

Each cDNA molecule carried a unique molecular identifier. TCRdb re-called the 5' RACE reads with MiXCR, one entry per CDR3 protein. The sample has some 57,000 distinct CDR3 sequences, roughly 8% seen once; the top ten hold around 4.2%. Study findings and constraints: Clonotype matching in VDJdb favored anti-spike CD8 responses and did not capture private and CD4 specificities.

The sequenced sample consisted of whole blood. The rearrangement joins TRBV7-8 to TRBJ2-1; the D call may be TRBD1 or TRBD2 (6 bases each). The receptor's source is an adult who was a healthcare worker with PCR-confirmed SARS-CoV-2 infection or an uninfected control (not recorded which). The CDR3 bases are TGTGCCAGCAGCTTACAGGGGAGGACTGAGCAGTTCTTC. It yields the protein CASSLQGRTEQFF.